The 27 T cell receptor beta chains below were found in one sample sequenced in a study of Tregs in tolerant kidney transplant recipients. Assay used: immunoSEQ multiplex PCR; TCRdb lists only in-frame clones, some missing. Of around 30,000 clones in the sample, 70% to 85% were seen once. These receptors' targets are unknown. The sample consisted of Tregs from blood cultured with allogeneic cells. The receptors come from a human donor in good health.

The CDR3 nucleotides are TGTGCCAGCAGCTTGGGGACAGGGCCTAATGAAAAACTGTTTTTT. Its protein product is CASSLGTGPNEKLFF. This chain links TRBV5-6 with TRBJ1-4; TRBD1 aligns across 8 bases. The CDR3 runs to 15 residues. V dropped 0 bases and J dropped 3; count of bases not matched to a gene: 1. Germline-derived CDR1 and CDR2 are SGHDT and YYEEEE.

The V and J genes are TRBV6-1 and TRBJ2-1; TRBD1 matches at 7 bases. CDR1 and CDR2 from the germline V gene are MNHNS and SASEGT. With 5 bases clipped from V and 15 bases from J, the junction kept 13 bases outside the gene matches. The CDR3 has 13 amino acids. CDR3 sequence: CASSLGQVRSWFF. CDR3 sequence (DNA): TGTGCCAGCAGTCTCGGACAGGTTCGCTCGTGGTTCTTC.

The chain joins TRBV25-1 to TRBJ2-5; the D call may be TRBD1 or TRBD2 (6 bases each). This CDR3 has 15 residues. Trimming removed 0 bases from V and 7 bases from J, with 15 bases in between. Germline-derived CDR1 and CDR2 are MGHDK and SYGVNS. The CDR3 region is CASSEYDFGGGTQYF. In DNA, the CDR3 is TGTGCCAGCAGTGAATACGATTTCGGGGGCGGGACCCAGTACTTC.

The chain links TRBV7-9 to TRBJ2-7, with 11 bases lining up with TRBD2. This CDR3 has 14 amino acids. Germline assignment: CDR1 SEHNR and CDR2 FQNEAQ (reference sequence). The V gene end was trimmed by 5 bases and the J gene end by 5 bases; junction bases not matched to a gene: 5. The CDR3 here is CASSPGLAAHEQYF. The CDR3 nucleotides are TGTGCCAGCAGCCCGGGACTAGCGGCCCACGAGCAGTACTTC.

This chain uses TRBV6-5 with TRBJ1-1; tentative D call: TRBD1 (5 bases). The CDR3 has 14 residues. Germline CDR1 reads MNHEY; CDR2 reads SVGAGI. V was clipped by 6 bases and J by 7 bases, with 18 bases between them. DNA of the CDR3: TGTGCCAGCAGCCGAGCCGAGTGGGACGGTGAAGCTTTCTTT. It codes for CASSRAEWDGEAFF.

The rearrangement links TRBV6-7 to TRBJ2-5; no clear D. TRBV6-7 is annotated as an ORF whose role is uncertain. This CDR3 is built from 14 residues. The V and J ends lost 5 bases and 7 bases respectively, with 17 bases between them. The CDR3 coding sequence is TGTGCCAGCAGTCCGCCGGGCCTCGATGGGACCCAGTACTTC. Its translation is CASSPPGLDGTQYF.

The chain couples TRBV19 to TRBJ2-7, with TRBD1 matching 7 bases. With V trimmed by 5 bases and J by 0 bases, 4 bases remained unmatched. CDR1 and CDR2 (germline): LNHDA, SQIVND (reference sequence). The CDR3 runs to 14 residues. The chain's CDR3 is CASSFRDSSYEQYF. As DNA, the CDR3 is TGTGCCAGTAGTTTCCGGGACAGCTCCTACGAGCAGTACTTC.

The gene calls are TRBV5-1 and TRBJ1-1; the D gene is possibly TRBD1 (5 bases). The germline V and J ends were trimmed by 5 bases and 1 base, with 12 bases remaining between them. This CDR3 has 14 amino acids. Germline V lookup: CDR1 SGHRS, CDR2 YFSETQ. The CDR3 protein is CASSQGPGNTEAFF. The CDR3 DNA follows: TGCGCCAGCAGTCAGGGTCCCGGGAACACTGAAGCTTTCTTT.

DNA of the CDR3: TGTGCCAGCAGTTTGATGCCCTCCTACGAGCAGTACTTC. Translated, it gives CASSLMPSYEQYF. This chain links TRBV27 with TRBJ2-7; D is uncertain. Germline CDR1 reads MNHEY; CDR2 reads SMNVEV (reference sequence). This CDR3 region has 13 residues. The ends were cut back, 3 bases at V and 0 bases at J, with 6 bases in the middle.

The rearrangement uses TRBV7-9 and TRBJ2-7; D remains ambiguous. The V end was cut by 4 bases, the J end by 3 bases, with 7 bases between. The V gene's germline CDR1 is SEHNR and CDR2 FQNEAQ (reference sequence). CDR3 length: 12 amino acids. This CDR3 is CASSSTLYEQYF. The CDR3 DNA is TGTGCCAGCAGCTCAACCCTCTACGAGCAGTACTTC. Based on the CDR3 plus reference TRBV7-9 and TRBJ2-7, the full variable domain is DTGVSQNPRHKITKRGQNVTFRCDPISEHNRLYWYRQTLGQGPEFLTYFQNEAQLEKSRLLSDRFSAERPKGSFSTLEIQRTEQGDSAMYLCASSSTLYEQYFGPGTRLTVT.

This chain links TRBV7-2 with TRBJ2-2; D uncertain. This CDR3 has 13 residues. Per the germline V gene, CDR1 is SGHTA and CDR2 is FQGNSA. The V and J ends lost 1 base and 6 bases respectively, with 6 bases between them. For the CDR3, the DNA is TGTGCCAGCAGCTTAGGGCTTGCCGGGGAGCTGTTTTTT. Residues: CASSLGLAGELFF.

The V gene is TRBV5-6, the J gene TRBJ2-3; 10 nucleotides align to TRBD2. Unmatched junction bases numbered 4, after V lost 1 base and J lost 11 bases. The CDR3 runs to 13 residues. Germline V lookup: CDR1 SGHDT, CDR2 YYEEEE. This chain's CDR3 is CASSLNPSGGQYF. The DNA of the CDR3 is TGTGCCAGCAGCTTGAATCCTAGCGGGGGGCAGTATTTT.

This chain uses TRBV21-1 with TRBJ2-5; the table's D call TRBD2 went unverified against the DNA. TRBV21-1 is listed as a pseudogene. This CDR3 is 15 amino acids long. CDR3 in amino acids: CASVMVAGGPETQYF. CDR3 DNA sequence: TGTGCCAGCGTAATGGTAGCGGGAGGGCCGGAGACCCAGTACTTC.

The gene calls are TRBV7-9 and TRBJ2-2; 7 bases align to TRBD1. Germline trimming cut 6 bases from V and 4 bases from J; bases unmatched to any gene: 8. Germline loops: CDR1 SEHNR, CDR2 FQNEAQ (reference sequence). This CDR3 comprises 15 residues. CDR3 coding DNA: TGTGCCAGCAGGGGCGACAGGGCGTTCACCGGGGAGCTGTTTTTT. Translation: CASRGDRAFTGELFF.

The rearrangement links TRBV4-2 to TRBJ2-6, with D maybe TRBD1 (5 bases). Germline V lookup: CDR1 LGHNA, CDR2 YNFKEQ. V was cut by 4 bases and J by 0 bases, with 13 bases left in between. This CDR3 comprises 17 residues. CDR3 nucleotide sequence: TGTGCCAGCAGCCTACAGGCCCCGAGCTCTGGGGCCAACGTCCTGACTTTC. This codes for CASSLQAPSSGANVLTF.

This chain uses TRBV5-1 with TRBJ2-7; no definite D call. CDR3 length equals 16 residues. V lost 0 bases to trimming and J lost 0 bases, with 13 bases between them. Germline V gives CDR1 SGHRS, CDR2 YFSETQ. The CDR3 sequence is CASSLAGNSFSYEQYF. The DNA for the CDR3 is TGCGCCAGCAGCTTGGCGGGTAATTCCTTCTCCTACGAGCAGTACTTC.

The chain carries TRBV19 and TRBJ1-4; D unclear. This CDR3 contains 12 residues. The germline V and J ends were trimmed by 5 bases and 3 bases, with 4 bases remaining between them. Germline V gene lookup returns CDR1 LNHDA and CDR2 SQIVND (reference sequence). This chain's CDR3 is CASSSPNEKLFF. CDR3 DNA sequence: TGTGCCAGTAGTTCCCCTAATGAAAAACTGTTTTTT.

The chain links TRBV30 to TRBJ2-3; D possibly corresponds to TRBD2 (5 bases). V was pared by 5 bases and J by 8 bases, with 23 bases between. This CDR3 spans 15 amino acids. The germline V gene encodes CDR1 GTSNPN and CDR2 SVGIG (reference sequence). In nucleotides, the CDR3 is TGTGCCTGGGGGCCAGCGGCTCATCTTCTAATTACGCAGTATTTT. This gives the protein CAWGPAAHLLITQYF.

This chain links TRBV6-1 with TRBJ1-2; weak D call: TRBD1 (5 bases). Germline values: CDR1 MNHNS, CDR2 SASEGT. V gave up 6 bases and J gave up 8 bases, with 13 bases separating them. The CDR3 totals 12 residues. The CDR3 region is CASSGGWGGYTF. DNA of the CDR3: TGTGCCAGCAGCGGGGGTTGGGGCGGCTACACCTTC.

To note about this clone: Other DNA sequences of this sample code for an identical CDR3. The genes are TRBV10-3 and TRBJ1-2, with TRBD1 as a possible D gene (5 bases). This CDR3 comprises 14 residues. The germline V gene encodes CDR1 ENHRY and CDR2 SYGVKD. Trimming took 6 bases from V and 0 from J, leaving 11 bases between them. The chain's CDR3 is CAISPGRSNYGYTF. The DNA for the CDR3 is TGTGCCATCAGCCCGGGGCGGTCTAACTATGGCTACACCTTC.

The CDR3 sequence is CASTIRQGADTEAFF. CDR3 sequence (DNA): TGTGCCAGCACCATTCGACAGGGGGCGGACACTGAAGCTTTCTTT. V is TRBV7-9 and J is TRBJ1-1, with 10 nucleotides matching TRBD1. Unmatched junction bases numbered 8, after V lost 7 bases and J lost 3 bases. The CDR3 runs 15 residues. Germline-derived CDR1 and CDR2 are SEHNR and FQNEAQ (reference sequence).

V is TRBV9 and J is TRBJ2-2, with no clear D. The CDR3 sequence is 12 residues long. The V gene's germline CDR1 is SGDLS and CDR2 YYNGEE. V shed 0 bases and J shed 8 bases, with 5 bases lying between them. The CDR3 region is CASSVGGGELFF. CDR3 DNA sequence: TGTGCCAGCAGCGTAGGTGGGGGGGAGCTGTTTTTT.

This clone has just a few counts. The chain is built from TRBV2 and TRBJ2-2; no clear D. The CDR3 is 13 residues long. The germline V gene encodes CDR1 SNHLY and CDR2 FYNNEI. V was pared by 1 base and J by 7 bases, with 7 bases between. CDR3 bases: TGTGCCAGCAGTGAAGTTGAAGGCGGGGAGCTGTTTTTT. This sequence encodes CASSEVEGGELFF.

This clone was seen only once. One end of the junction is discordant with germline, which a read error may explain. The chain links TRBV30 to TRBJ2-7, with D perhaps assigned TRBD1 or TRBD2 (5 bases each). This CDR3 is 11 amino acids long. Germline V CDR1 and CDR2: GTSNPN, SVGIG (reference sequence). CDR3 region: CVWGNQYEQYF. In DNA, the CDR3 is TGTGTCTGGGGGAATCAATACGAGCAGTACTTC. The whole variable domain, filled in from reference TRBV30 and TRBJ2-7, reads SQTIHQWPATLVQPVGSPLSLECTVEGTSNPNLYWYRQAAGRGLQLLFYSVGIGQISSEVPQNLSASRPQDRQFILSSKKLLLSDSGFYLCVWGNQYEQYFGPGTRLTVT.

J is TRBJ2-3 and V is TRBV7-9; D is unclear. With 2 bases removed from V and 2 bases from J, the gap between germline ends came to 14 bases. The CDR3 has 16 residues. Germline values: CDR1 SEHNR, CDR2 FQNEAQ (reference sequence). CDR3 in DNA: TGTGCCAGCAGCTTAAGGGATGGAGCGCTCACAGATACGCAGTATTTT. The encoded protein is CASSLRDGALTDTQYF. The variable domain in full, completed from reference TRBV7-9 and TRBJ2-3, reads DTGVSQNPRHKITKRGQNVTFRCDPISEHNRLYWYRQTLGQGPEFLTYFQNEAQLEKSRLLSDRFSAERPKGSFSTLEIQRTEQGDSAMYLCASSLRDGALTDTQYFGPGTRLTVL.

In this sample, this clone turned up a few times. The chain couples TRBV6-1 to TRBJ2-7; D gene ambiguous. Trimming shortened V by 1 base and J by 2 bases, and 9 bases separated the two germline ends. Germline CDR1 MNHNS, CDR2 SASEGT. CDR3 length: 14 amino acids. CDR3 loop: CASSEGGRTYEQYF. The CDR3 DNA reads TGTGCCAGCAGTGAAGGCGGCAGGACCTACGAGCAGTACTTC.

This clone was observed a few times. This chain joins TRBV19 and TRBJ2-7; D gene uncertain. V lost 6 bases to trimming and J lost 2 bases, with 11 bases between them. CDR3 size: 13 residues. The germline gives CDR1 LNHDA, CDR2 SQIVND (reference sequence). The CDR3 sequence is CASSPGVPYEQYF. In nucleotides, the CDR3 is TGTGCCAGTAGCCCTGGGGTGCCCTACGAGCAGTACTTC.